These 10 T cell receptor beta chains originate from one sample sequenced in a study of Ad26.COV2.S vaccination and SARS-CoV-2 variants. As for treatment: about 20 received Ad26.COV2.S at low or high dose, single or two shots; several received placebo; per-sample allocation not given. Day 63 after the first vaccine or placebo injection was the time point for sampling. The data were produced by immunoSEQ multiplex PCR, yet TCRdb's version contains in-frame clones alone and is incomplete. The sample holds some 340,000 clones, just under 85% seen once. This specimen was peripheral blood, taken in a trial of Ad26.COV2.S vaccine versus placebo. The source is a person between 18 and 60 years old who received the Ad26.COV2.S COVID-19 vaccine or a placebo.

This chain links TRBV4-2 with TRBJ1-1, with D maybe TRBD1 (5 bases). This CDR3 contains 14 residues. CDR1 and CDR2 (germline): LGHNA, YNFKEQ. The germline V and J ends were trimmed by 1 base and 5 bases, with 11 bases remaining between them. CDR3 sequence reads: CASSQVGGRTEAFF. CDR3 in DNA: TGTGCCAGCAGCCAAGTCGGGGGGAGGACTGAAGCTTTCTTT.

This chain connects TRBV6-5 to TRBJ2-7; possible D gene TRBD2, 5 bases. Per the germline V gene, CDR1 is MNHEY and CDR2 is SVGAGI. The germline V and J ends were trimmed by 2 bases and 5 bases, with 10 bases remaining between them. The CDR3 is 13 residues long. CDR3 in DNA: TGTGCCAGCAGTTACACGGGGTTACACGAGCAGTACTTC. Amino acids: CASSYTGLHEQYF.

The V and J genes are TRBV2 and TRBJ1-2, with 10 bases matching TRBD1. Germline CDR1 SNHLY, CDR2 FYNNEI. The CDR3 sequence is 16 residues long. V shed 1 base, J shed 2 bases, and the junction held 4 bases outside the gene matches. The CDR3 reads CASSEGQGASNYGYTF. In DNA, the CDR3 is TGTGCCAGCAGTGAAGGACAGGGGGCGTCCAACTATGGCTACACCTTC.

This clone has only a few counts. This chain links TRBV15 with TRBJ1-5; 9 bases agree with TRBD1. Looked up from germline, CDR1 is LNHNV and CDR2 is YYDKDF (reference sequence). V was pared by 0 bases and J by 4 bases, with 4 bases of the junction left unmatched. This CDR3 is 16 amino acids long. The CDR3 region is CATSREGTGPNQPQHF. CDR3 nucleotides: TGTGCCACCAGCAGAGAAGGGACAGGGCCAAATCAGCCCCAGCATTTT. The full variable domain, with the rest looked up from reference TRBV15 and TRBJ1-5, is DAMVIQNPRYQVTQFGKPVTLSCSQTLNHNVMYWYQQKSSQAPKLLFHYYDKDFNNEADTPDNFQSRRPNTSFCFLDIRSPGLGDTAMYLCATSREGTGPNQPQHFGDGTRLSIL.

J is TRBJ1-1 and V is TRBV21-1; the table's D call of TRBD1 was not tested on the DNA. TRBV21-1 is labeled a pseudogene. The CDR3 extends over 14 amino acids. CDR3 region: CASSDRGHRFEAFF. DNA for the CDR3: TGTGCCAGCAGCGACCGGGGACACAGGTTTGAAGCTTTCTTT.

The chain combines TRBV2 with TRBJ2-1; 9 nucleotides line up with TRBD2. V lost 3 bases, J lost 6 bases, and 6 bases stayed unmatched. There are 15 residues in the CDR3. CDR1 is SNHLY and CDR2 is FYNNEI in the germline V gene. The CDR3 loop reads CASSERAGGTNEQFF. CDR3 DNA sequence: TGTGCCAGCAGTGAGAGAGCGGGGGGAACCAATGAGCAGTTCTTC. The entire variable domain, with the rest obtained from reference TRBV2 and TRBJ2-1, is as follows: EPEVTQTPSHQVTQMGQEVILRCVPISNHLYFYWYRQILGQKVEFLVSFYNNEISEKSEIFDDQFSVERPDGSNFTLKIRSTKLEDSAMYFCASSERAGGTNEQFFGPGTRLTVL.

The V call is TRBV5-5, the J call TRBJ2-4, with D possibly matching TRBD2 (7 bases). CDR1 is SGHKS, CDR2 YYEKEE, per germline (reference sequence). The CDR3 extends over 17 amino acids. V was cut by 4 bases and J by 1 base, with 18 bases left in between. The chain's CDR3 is CASSAPPGRGAKNIQYF. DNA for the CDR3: TGTGCCAGCAGCGCCCCGCCGGGGAGGGGGGCCAAAAACATTCAGTACTTC.

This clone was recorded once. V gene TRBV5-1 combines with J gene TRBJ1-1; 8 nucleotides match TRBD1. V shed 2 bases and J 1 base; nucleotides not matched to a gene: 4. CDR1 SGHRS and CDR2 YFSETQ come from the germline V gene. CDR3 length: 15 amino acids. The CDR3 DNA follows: TGCGCCAGCAGCTTTTCGGGGACAGGGAACACTGAAGCTTTCTTT. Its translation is CASSFSGTGNTEAFF.

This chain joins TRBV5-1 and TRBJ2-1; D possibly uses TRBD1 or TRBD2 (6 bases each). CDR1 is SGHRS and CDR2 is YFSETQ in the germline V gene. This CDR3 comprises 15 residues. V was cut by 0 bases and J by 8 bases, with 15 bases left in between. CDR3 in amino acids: CASSLEGGPLHEQFF. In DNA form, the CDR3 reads TGCGCCAGCAGCTTGGAGGGGGGCCCCTTGCATGAGCAGTTCTTC.

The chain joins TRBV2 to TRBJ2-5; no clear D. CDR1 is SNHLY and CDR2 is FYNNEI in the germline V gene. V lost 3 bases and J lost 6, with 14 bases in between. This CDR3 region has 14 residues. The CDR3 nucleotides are TGTGCCAGCAGTGACCCTGGGGATAGAAAGACCCAGTACTTC. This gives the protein CASSDPGDRKTQYF.